This is a list of T cell receptor beta chains from one sample in a study of T-cell memory formation after mild COVID-19. TCRdb re-called the 5' RACE reads through MiXCR, storing one row per CDR3 protein. The sample records about 13,000 distinct CDR3 sequences, 9.5% to 15% being singletons. Material: PBMCs or a T cell subset sorted from them (not recorded which). These receptors came from an adult woman who had mild COVID-19 (a few samples of this study predate the infection). Cell type and time point are not known. CDR3s include the opening cysteine and the closing phenylalanine or tryptophan. The order of the fields is CDR3 protein, CDR3 DNA, J gene, clone size, V gene, D gene. The D gene is left open where the match is weak. Clone size is not always given. Where it is, it says once, few, many or a class for expanded clones.

CASSPDHTGILSYEQYF,TGCGCCAGCAGCCCAGACCACACAGGAATCCTCTCCTACGAGCAGTACTTC,TRBJ2-7,many,TRBV4-3,NA
CASSLSPGAYNEQFF,TGCGCCAGCAGCTTGAGCCCCGGGGCATACAATGAGCAGTTCTTC,TRBJ2-1,many,TRBV5-1,NA
CASSQTRPGANVLTF,TGTGCCAGCAGTCAGACCCGCCCTGGGGCCAACGTCCTGACTTTC,TRBJ2-6,many,TRBV2,NA
CASSRLAGNEQFF,TGTGCCAGTAGCCGACTAGCGGGAAACGAGCAGTTCTTC,TRBJ2-1,many,TRBV19,TRBD2
CSVALTSGTEGYTF,TGCAGCGTTGCCCTAACATCCGGGACAGAAGGCTACACCTTC,TRBJ1-2,NA,TRBV29-1,TRBD1
CASSRLTLAGGSPTDTQYF,TGTGCCAGCAGCCGTCTCACCCTAGCCGGGGGGTCGCCCACAGATACGCAGTATTTT,TRBJ2-3,medium-sized,TRBV3-1,TRBD2
CASSLGQGTGELFF,TGTGCTAGCAGCTTAGGTCAGGGGACCGGGGAGCTGTTTTTT,TRBJ2-2,medium-sized,TRBV7-7,NA
CATSEPTGGRDEQYF,TGTGCCACCAGTGAGCCGACAGGGGGGAGGGACGAGCAGTACTTC,TRBJ2-7,many,TRBV24-1,TRBD1
CASSPQGSNYGYTF,TGCGCCAGCAGCCCGCAGGGTTCTAACTATGGCTACACCTTC,TRBJ1-2,many,TRBV5-1,NA
CASSLAGLAADSPLHF,TGTGCCAGCAGCTTAGCAGGGTTGGCCGCGGATTCACCCCTCCACTTT,TRBJ1-6,many,TRBV7-9,NA
CATKPRGLNTEAFF,TGTGCCACCAAGCCCAGGGGGTTGAACACTGAAGCTTTCTTT,TRBJ1-1,many,TRBV24-1,TRBD1
CASSQVFGPLAAGDEQYF,TGTGCCAGCAGCCAAGTGTTCGGCCCACTTGCGGCGGGAGACGAGCAGTACTTC,TRBJ2-7,many,TRBV3-1,TRBD2
CASTRGGTEAFF,TGCGCCAGCACTCGGGGGGGCACTGAAGCTTTCTTT,TRBJ1-1,many,TRBV5-1,NA
CASSLGTDSYNEQFF,TGTGCCAGCAGCTTGGGGACAGATAGCTACAATGAGCAGTTCTTC,TRBJ2-1,many,TRBV5-4,NA
CASSTGPGGGEKLFF,TGTGCCAGCAGCACCGGCCCCGGCGGGGGTGAAAAACTGTTTTTT,TRBJ1-4,many,TRBV12-3/TRBV12-4,NA
CASSLSQQETQYF,TGTGCCAGCAGCTTAAGCCAGCAAGAGACCCAGTACTTC,TRBJ2-5,many,TRBV7-9,NA
CASILTRNTEAFF,TGTGCCAGCATCCTTACGCGGAACACTGAAGCTTTCTTT,TRBJ1-1,few,TRBV11-3,NA
CASSFEDRRYNEQFF,TGTGCCAGCAGCTTTGAGGACCGGAGGTACAATGAGCAGTTCTTC,TRBJ2-1,many,TRBV7-9,NA
CASSVEVGLAGGPRLHNEQFF,TGTGCCAGCAGTGTGGAGGTGGGACTAGCGGGAGGGCCTCGACTACACAATGAGCAGTTCTTC,TRBJ2-1,many,TRBV2,TRBD2
CASSQSDRGRHEQYF,TGCGCCAGCAGTCAATCGGACAGGGGGCGCCACGAGCAGTACTTC,TRBJ2-7,many,TRBV23-1,TRBD1
CASSPGWTMNTEAFF,TGTGCCAGCAGCCCGGGTTGGACCATGAACACTGAAGCTTTCTTT,TRBJ1-1,many,TRBV6-5,NA
CASSPLHRGEGHNEQFF,TGTGCCAGCAGCCCCCTCCACAGGGGCGAAGGGCACAATGAGCAGTTCTTC,TRBJ2-1,NA,TRBV7-3,TRBD1
CASSLGASSTDTQYF,TGTGCCAGCAGCTTAGGGGCGTCTAGCACAGATACGCAGTATTTT,TRBJ2-3,many,TRBV7-9,NA
CASSPFGPGETQYF,TGTGCCAGCAGTCCCTTTGGCCCGGGGGAGACCCAGTACTTC,TRBJ2-5,medium-sized,TRBV7-3,NA
CASFLSSGNEQFF,TGTGCCAGCTTCCTTAGTTCGGGTAATGAGCAGTTCTTC,TRBJ2-1,many,TRBV7-9,NA
CASRRLDHEQYF,TGTGCCAGCAGAAGATTAGACCACGAGCAGTACTTC,TRBJ2-7,many,TRBV2,NA
CAISEPTVRTTPNTDTQYF,TGTGCCATCAGTGAGCCGACGGTGAGGACAACACCCAACACAGATACGCAGTATTTT,TRBJ2-3,many,TRBV10-3,NA
CASSPSTSGGLFSYNEQFF,TGTGCCAGCAGCCCCTCGACTAGCGGGGGCCTCTTCTCCTACAATGAGCAGTTCTTC,TRBJ2-1,many,TRBV12-3/TRBV12-4,TRBD2
CASSPQKASRYEQFF,TGTGCCAGCAGCCCGCAGAAGGCTAGCAGGTATGAGCAGTTCTTC,TRBJ2-1,many,TRBV6-2/TRBV6-3,NA
CSVAGKQGVTEAFF,TGCAGCGTGGCCGGAAAACAGGGGGTTACTGAAGCTTTCTTT,TRBJ1-1,many,TRBV29-1,TRBD1
CASSFGQGSSGYTF,TGTGCCAGCAGTTTTGGACAGGGCTCGTCTGGCTACACCTTC,TRBJ1-2,few,TRBV27,TRBD1
CGSSPAGTGVDNSPLHF,TGCGGCAGCAGCCCCGCCGGGACAGGGGTAGATAATTCACCCCTCCACTTT,TRBJ1-6,NA,TRBV5-1,TRBD1
CASNYRGASTDTQYF,TGTGCCAGCAATTACAGGGGGGCTAGCACAGATACGCAGTATTTT,TRBJ2-3,medium-sized,TRBV12-3/TRBV12-4,TRBD1
CASSQVFGDTQYF,TGTGCCAGCAGCCAAGTTTTTGGAGATACGCAGTATTTT,TRBJ2-3,many,TRBV4-2,NA
CASSPRSGSSYEQYF,TGTGCCAGCAGCCCCCGTAGCGGGAGCTCCTACGAGCAGTACTTC,TRBJ2-7,many,TRBV7-8,TRBD2
CASSQVRGLPDTQYF,TGTGCCAGCAGCCAAGTCCGGGGTCTACCAGATACGCAGTATTTT,TRBJ2-3,many,TRBV4-2,NA
CASSSDRDRGETQYF,TGTGCCAGCAGCTCGGACAGGGACCGCGGAGAGACCCAGTACTTC,TRBJ2-5,many,TRBV7-9,TRBD1
CASSQPPGLAGGLAGELFF,TGTGCCAGCAGCCAACCTCCGGGACTAGCGGGAGGGCTGGCCGGGGAGCTGTTTTTT,TRBJ2-2,many,TRBV4-2,TRBD2
CASSPWTSGGDTQYF,TGTGCCAGCAGCCCCTGGACTAGCGGTGGAGATACGCAGTATTTT,TRBJ2-3,many,TRBV9,TRBD2
CSARDFKTGVGKNQPQHF,TGCAGTGCTAGAGATTTCAAGACAGGGGTCGGAAAGAATCAGCCCCAGCATTTT,TRBJ1-5,many,TRBV20-1,TRBD1
CASSQVGVTDTQYF,TGCGCCAGCAGCCAAGTGGGGGTCACAGATACGCAGTATTTT,TRBJ2-3,many,TRBV4-1,NA
CASSLASGSTTDTQYF,TGTGCCAGCAGCTTAGCCAGCGGGAGTACAACAGATACGCAGTATTTT,TRBJ2-3,many,TRBV11-2,TRBD2
CSVEEITDTQYF,TGCAGCGTTGAAGAAATCACAGATACGCAGTATTTT,TRBJ2-3,many,TRBV29-1,NA
CASSQEGVWNTIYF,TGCGCCAGCAGCCAAGAGGGTGTATGGAACACCATATATTTT,TRBJ1-3,many,TRBV4-1,NA